This T cell receptor (beta chain) was identified during a study of identical twins. CDR1 is SGHVS and CDR2 is FNYEAQ in the germline V gene. Losses at the gene ends were 0 bases for V and 9 bases for J; bases not matched to a gene: 9. There are 16 residues in the CDR3. MiXCR, applied by TCRdb to the 5' RACE reads, yields one record per CDR3 protein. The data contain 350,000 or so distinct CDR3 sequences, roughly 12% of them seen just once; the ten biggest clones take up just over 7%. The sample was also reused in another study, on yellow fever vaccine responses in identical twins.

The gene calls are TRBV7-6 and TRBJ2-1; TRBD2 matches 9 bases. The sequence was collected from a woman younger than 30 in good health. The sample was CD8+ T cells sorted from blood. In DNA form, the CDR3 reads TGTGCCAGCAGCTTAGCTTGGGCGGGAGGGGTGTCTGAGCAGTTCTTC. It yields the protein CASSLAWAGGVSEQFF.